The next 28 T cell receptor beta chains were all read from a single sample in a study of molecular identifiers for immune sequencing clone quantification. TCRdb re-called the PCR reads with MiXCR, one entry per CDR3 protein. The table includes more than 450,000 distinct CDR3 sequences, 20% to 25% detected once. Sequenced input: naive CD8+ T cells from blood, with Jurkat cell RNA spiked in. Stated subset: FACS-sorted CD8+CD4-CCR7+CD45RA+ naive T cells. The receptors shown here come from a human donor in good health. Some libraries in this study had Jurkat cell RNA spiked in.

This clonotype was found many times. For the CDR3, the DNA is TGCAGCGTTGACGGGACCCTCTATGGCTACACCTTC. This encodes CSVDGTLYGYTF. The rearrangement joins TRBV29-1 to TRBJ1-2, with D possibly TRBD1 on 5 matching bases. The CDR3 contains 12 residues. V lost 3 bases and J 4 bases, leaving 9 bases between the germline ends. CDR1 SQVTM and CDR2 ANQGSEA come from the germline V gene.

Only one count was recorded for this clonotype. One end of the junction fails to match germline, which may point to a read error. V usage is TRBV6-2 or TRBV6-3 and J usage is TRBJ2-3, with 11 nucleotides matching TRBD2. Per germline, CDR1 MNHEY and CDR2 SVGEGT. The CDR3 spans 19 residues. The CDR3 DNA reads as TGTGCCGGCAGTTATCTCGTTACTAGCGGGGGCCCTAGCACAGATACGCAGTATTTT. It is translated as CAGSYLVTSGGPSTDTQYF.

This clonotype was observed many times. This rearrangement joins TRBV28 to TRBJ2-1, with no clear D. Trimming left V 6 bases short and J 0 bases short, with 12 bases between. Germline V gene sequence: CDR1 MDHEN, CDR2 SYDVKM. The CDR3 is made up of 15 amino acids. The CDR3 loop reads CASSLEKSSYNEQFF. The CDR3 coding sequence is TGTGCCAGCAGCCTCGAGAAAAGCTCCTACAATGAGCAGTTCTTC.

Many counts were recorded for this clonotype. This chain links TRBV5-5 with TRBJ1-5; 7 positions match TRBD1. The CDR3 totals 16 residues. The germline V gene encodes CDR1 SGHKS and CDR2 YYEKEE (reference sequence). Trimming took 4 bases from V and 2 from J; bases not matched to a gene: 9. CDR3 region: CASSPGTARGNQPQHF. Here the CDR3 DNA reads TGTGCCAGCAGCCCCGGGACAGCCAGAGGCAATCAGCCCCAGCATTTT.

This clonotype was counted at least ten times. The chain couples TRBV6-6 to TRBJ1-2, with D unresolved. This CDR3 is built from 14 residues. With 0 bases removed from V and 4 bases from J, the gap between germline ends came to 9 bases. Germline assignment: CDR1 MNHNY and CDR2 SVGAGI (reference sequence). The CDR3 nucleotides read TGTGCCAGCAGTTACTCTCCCTACACCTATGGCTACACCTTC. It translates to CASSYSPYTYGYTF.

This clonotype has ten or more counts. This chain joins TRBV20-1 and TRBJ1-4; weak D call: TRBD1 (5 bases). The V gene's germline CDR1 is DFQATT and CDR2 SNEGSKA (reference sequence). Trimming cost V 6 bases and J 5 bases, with 25 bases left between them. The CDR3 is 17 amino acids. CDR3 sequence (DNA): TGCAGTGCCAGGGACCCCAGTTTTGTACAGTTAAATGAAAAACTGTTTTTT. It translates to CSARDPSFVQLNEKLFF.

This clonotype was detected ten times or more. V is TRBV3-1 and J is TRBJ2-5; D ambiguous. The CDR3 length is 13 residues. The germline CDR1 and CDR2 sequences are LGHDT and YNNKEL (reference sequence). V gave up 4 bases and J gave up 5 bases, with 11 bases separating them. CDR3 nucleotide sequence: TGTGCCAGCAGCCGGTCGGATTGGGAGACCCAGTACTTC. As protein: CASSRSDWETQYF.

This clonotype was observed once. This may stem from a read error, because a much larger clone lies one nucleotide away. The chain is built from TRBV6-5 and TRBJ2-5; perhaps TRBD2 as D (6 bases). Germline V lookup: CDR1 MNHEY, CDR2 SVGAGI. The length of the CDR3 is 16 residues. The CDR3 reads CASSYQRESIQETRYF. The CDR3 region has the DNA TGTGCCAGCAGTTACCAACGGGAGTCAATACAAGAGACCCGGTACTTC.

A note on this clonotype: A read error is possible here, since a much larger clone lies one base away. The chain links TRBV4-1 to TRBJ2-7; D uncertain. This CDR3 region has 12 residues. In germline, CDR1 is MGHRA, CDR2 YSYEKL. CDR3 in DNA: TGCGCCAGCAGCCAAGACTTTACCGAGCGGTACTTC. This sequence encodes CASSQDFTERYF.

In the case of this clonotype: At one end the junction does not follow the germline gene, possibly because of a read error. The chain recombines TRBV14 with TRBJ1-2; D remains unclear. Germline V CDR1 and CDR2: SGHDN, FVKESK. The CDR3 has 13 amino acids. CDR3 loop: CASGQVSWYGYTF. The CDR3 nucleotides read TGTGCCAGCGGCCAAGTGTCTTGGTATGGCTACACCTTC.

The chain couples TRBV20-1 to TRBJ2-5; possibly TRBD1 for D (5 bases). The CDR3 has 15 amino acids. Trimming took off 0 bases at V and 2 bases at J, with 13 bases between the two ends. From germline, CDR1 is DFQATT and CDR2 SNEGSKA (reference sequence). Here the CDR3 DNA reads TGCAGTGCTAGAGATGGGGCAGCTAGTCAAGAGACCCAGTACTTC. It codes for CSARDGAASQETQYF.

This clonotype was recorded a few times. The V and J genes are TRBV7-8 and TRBJ2-2; no definite D call. The length of the CDR3 is 18 residues. CDR1 is SGHVS, CDR2 FQNEAQ, per germline. V lost 3 bases to trimming and J lost 1 base, with 18 bases between them. CDR3 DNA: TGTGCCAGCAGCTTTTCCGGCCAGGAATGGCTGAACACCGGGGAGCTGTTTTTT. Translation gives CASSFSGQEWLNTGELFF.

This chain links TRBV4-2 with TRBJ2-1, with D uncertain. The CDR3 length is 13 residues. From germline, CDR1 is LGHNA and CDR2 YNFKEQ. The ends were cut back, 1 base at V and 9 bases at J, with 10 bases in the middle. CDR3 bases: TGTGCCAGCAGCCAAGCCTTAGTCAGTGAGCAGTTCTTC. Amino acid sequence: CASSQALVSEQFF.

The chain uses TRBV10-3 and TRBJ1-6, with TRBD1 identical over 8 bases. The V and J ends lost 0 bases and 6 bases, in that order; junction bases with no gene match: 4. Looked up from germline, CDR1 is ENHRY and CDR2 is SYGVKD. The CDR3 totals 16 residues. The DNA for the CDR3 is TGTGCCATCAGTGAGTCCGGACAGGGCCTTAATTCACCCCTCCACTTT. This gives the protein CAISESGQGLNSPLHF.

There are a few counts of this clonotype. This chain uses TRBV3-1 with TRBJ2-7; 9 nucleotides align to TRBD1. With V trimmed by 0 bases and J by 5 bases, 8 bases remained unmatched. CDR3 length equals 16 residues. Per the germline V gene, CDR1 is LGHDT and CDR2 is YNNKEL (reference sequence). Here the CDR3 DNA reads TGTGCCAGCAGCCAAGACGTGGGACAGGGCGAGGACGAGCAGTACTTC. Translating gives CASSQDVGQGEDEQYF.

This clonotype was detected ten times or more. The chain employs TRBV7-6 and TRBJ1-1; a weak D match, TRBD1 (5 bases). With 1 base removed from V and 7 bases from J, the gap between germline ends came to 10 bases. The CDR3 is 13 amino acids. The germline V gene has CDR1 SGHVS and CDR2 FNYEAQ. CDR3 loop: CASSLGYRSEAFF. The CDR3 DNA reads as TGTGCCAGCAGCTTAGGGTACAGGAGTGAAGCTTTCTTT.

The chain carries TRBV18 and TRBJ2-7, with D possibly being TRBD1 (6 bases). This CDR3 is 15 amino acids long. V gave up 0 bases and J gave up 6 bases, with 15 bases separating them. Germline V CDR1 and CDR2: KGHSH, LQKENI. The CDR3 DNA follows: TGTGCCAGCTCACCACCCGGGACATTAGTGGGCGAGCAGTACTTC. Protein sequence: CASSPPGTLVGEQYF.

This clonotype showed up just a few times. V is TRBV27 and J is TRBJ1-2, with 8 bases matching TRBD1. This CDR3 contains 16 residues. The V and J ends lost 4 bases and 3 bases, in that order; junction bases with no gene match: 10. Germline CDR1 and CDR2: MNHEY and SMNVEV (reference sequence). CDR3 loop: CASSSLTGGGDYGYTF. CDR3 DNA sequence: TGTGCCAGCAGTTCATTAACAGGGGGGGGGGACTATGGCTACACCTTC.

This clonotype was detected a few times. The chain couples TRBV5-1 to TRBJ2-7; 8 nucleotides align to TRBD1. The CDR3 loop spans 14 amino acids. CDR1 SGHRS and CDR2 YFSETQ come from the germline V gene. Trimming at V came to 2 bases and at J to 2 bases, leaving 3 bases not matched to a gene. CDR3 bases: TGCGCCAGCAGCTTCGCGACAGGGGCCTACGAGCAGTACTTC. It translates to CASSFATGAYEQYF.

This clonotype was seen a handful of times. This chain links TRBV7-9 with TRBJ2-1; D is unclear. Germline CDR1 and CDR2: SEHNR and FQNEAQ (reference sequence). V was pared by 2 bases and J by 8 bases, with 7 bases between. CDR3 length: 12 residues. The CDR3 is CASSLRKDEQFF. For the CDR3, the DNA is TGTGCCAGCAGCTTAAGAAAGGATGAGCAGTTCTTC.

The sample holds many counts of this clonotype. This chain uses TRBV3-1 with TRBJ1-2; D is unclear. The CDR3 sequence is 14 residues long. CDR1 is LGHDT, CDR2 YNNKEL, per germline (reference sequence). Trimming stripped 4 bases from V and 0 bases from J, with 9 bases between. CDR3 in amino acids: CASSLEDANYGYTF. In DNA form, the CDR3 reads TGTGCCAGCAGCCTGGAAGACGCTAACTATGGCTACACCTTC.

The rearrangement joins TRBV9 to TRBJ2-2, with 8 bases matching TRBD2. The CDR3 extends over 18 amino acids. V dropped 0 bases and J dropped 5; count of bases not matched to a gene: 12. Looked up from germline, CDR1 is SGDLS and CDR2 is YYNGEE. CDR3 in DNA: TGTGCCAGCAGCGTAGAGGGGAGCGGGAGAGCGAGAACCGGGGAGCTGTTTTTT. It is translated as CASSVEGSGRARTGELFF.

This clonotype has ten or more counts. V and J are TRBV11-2 and TRBJ1-1; D gene uncertain. Germline V gives CDR1 SGHAT, CDR2 FQNNGV. This CDR3 has 14 residues. V lost 4 bases, J lost 4 bases, and 13 bases lay in between. Here the CDR3 reads CASSSPKGGTEAFF. As DNA, the CDR3 is TGTGCCAGCAGCTCCCCCAAAGGCGGCACTGAAGCTTTCTTT.

This clonotype was found a few times. Here the CDR3 DNA reads TGTGCCTTCTCTACCGGGGAGCTGTTTTTT. As protein: CAFSTGELFF. The chain employs TRBV30 and TRBJ2-2; D not resolved. Trimming shortened V by 7 bases and J by 5 bases, and 5 bases separated the two germline ends. The CDR3 has 10 amino acids. Germline V CDR1 and CDR2: GTSNPN, SVGIG (reference sequence). Full variable domain (missing parts from reference TRBV30 and TRBJ2-2): SQTIHQWPATLVQPVGSPLSLECTVEGTSNPNLYWYRQAAGRGLQLLFYSVGIGQISSEVPQNLSASRPQDRQFILSSKKLLLSDSGFYLCAFSTGELFFGEGSRLTVL.

The sample holds a few counts of this clonotype. V usage is TRBV27 and J usage is TRBJ2-2; no firm D call. Germline V gene sequence: CDR1 MNHEY, CDR2 SMNVEV (reference sequence). The CDR3 extends over 13 amino acids. The V gene lost 3 bases and the J gene lost 6 bases, with 8 bases spanning the gap. CDR3 region: CASSFQEPGELFF. CDR3 coding DNA: TGTGCCAGCAGTTTTCAGGAACCCGGGGAGCTGTTTTTT.

The V and J genes are TRBV14 and TRBJ2-3, with 9 bases lining up with TRBD2. The CDR3 has 18 amino acids. Trimming took 7 bases from V and 1 from J; bases not matched to a gene: 15. Germline CDR1 reads SGHDN; CDR2 reads FVKESK. This CDR3 is CASTPGASGVYGTDTQYF. CDR3 nucleotides: TGTGCCAGCACCCCCGGGGCTAGCGGGGTGTATGGCACAGATACGCAGTATTTT.

This clonotype was observed many times. J is TRBJ1-1 and V is TRBV14; no firm D call. V was cut by 0 bases and J by 0 bases, with 14 bases left in between. The CDR3 loop spans 17 amino acids. The germline V gene has CDR1 SGHDN and CDR2 FVKESK. DNA for the CDR3: TGTGCCAGCAGCCAAGATCGCCAGGTTTTTATGAACACTGAAGCTTTCTTT. Residues: CASSQDRQVFMNTEAFF.

This clonotype was seen repeatedly, ten times or more. This chain joins TRBV6-2 or TRBV6-3 and TRBJ1-5, with D possibly matching TRBD1 (5 bases). This CDR3 has 12 residues. The germline V gene encodes CDR1 MNHEY and CDR2 SVGEGT. Trimming left V 5 bases short and J 9 bases short, with 11 bases between. CDR3 protein: CASSAGGSPQHF. CDR3 DNA: TGTGCCAGCAGTGCCGGGGGATCGCCCCAGCATTTT.